Each of the 31 T cell receptor beta chains below was sequenced from the same sample in a study of shared clonotypes between healthy human individuals. Assay used: immunoSEQ multiplex PCR; TCRdb lists only in-frame clones, some missing. This table has about 2.3 million clones, 85% to 95% appearing once. The sample was naive CD4+ T cells from PBMCs. Subset reported: CD45RA+ positively selected. Every receptor here comes from a man aged 18 to 35 in good health. Some clones in this sample may be carry-over from other donors' samples.

This chain uses TRBV11-3 with TRBJ2-1; no clear D. The CDR3 runs to 16 residues. Germline V lookup: CDR1 SGHNT, CDR2 YENEEA. V was cut by 5 bases and J by 5 bases, with 19 bases left in between. DNA of the CDR3: TGTGCCAGCAGCCCTATCGCGGCTGCAGGAGACAATGAGCAGTTCTTC. It encodes CASSPIAAAGDNEQFF. Combining the CDR3 with reference TRBV11-3 and TRBJ2-1 gives the whole variable domain EAGVVQSPRYKIIEKKQPVAFWCNPISGHNTLYWYLQNLGQGPELLIRYENEEAVDDSQLPKDRFSAERLKGVDSTLKIQPAELGDSAVYLCASSPIAAAGDNEQFFGPGTRLTVL.

The genes are TRBV19 and TRBJ2-1; 9 bases line up with TRBD2. V was pared by 3 bases and J by 8 bases, with 11 bases of the junction left unmatched. This CDR3 comprises 16 residues. CDR1 and CDR2 (germline): LNHDA, SQIVND (reference sequence). The CDR3 DNA is TGTGCCAGTAGTATCCTCCATGCGGGAGGGATTGATGAGCAGTTCTTC. Translation gives CASSILHAGGIDEQFF. Together with reference TRBV19 and TRBJ2-1, the CDR3 gives the full variable domain: DGGITQSPKYLFRKEGQNVTLSCEQNLNHDAMYWYRQDPGQGLRLIYYSQIVNDFQKGDIAEGYSVSREKKESFPLTVTSAQKNPTAFYLCASSILHAGGIDEQFFGPGTRLTVL.

CDR3 in amino acids: CASSFGSNSPLHF. The CDR3 DNA reads TGTGCCAGCAGCTTCGGCTCCAATTCACCCCTCCACTTT. V and J are TRBV7-9 and TRBJ1-6, with D hard to call. Trimming shortened V by 3 bases and J by 7 bases, and 7 bases separated the two germline ends. The germline CDR1 and CDR2 sequences are SEHNR and FQNEAQ (reference sequence). The CDR3 extends over 13 amino acids. Supplemented by reference TRBV7-9 and TRBJ1-6, the full variable domain reads DTGVSQNPRHKITKRGQNVTFRCDPISEHNRLYWYRQTLGQGPEFLTYFQNEAQLEKSRLLSDRFSAERPKGSFSTLEIQRTEQGDSAMYLCASSFGSNSPLHFGNGTRLTVT.

This clone appeared a single time. The chain recombines TRBV28 with TRBJ2-2; 7 bases agree with TRBD2. Germline CDR1 and CDR2: MDHEN and SYDVKM. The CDR3 length is 16 residues. The trim removed 3 bases at V and 8 bases at J, leaving 12 bases unmatched. CDR3 protein: CASSLGRRERLGELFF. The CDR3 region has the DNA TGTGCCAGCAGTTTGGGGCGGCGGGAGCGACTTGGGGAGCTGTTTTTT.

The chain links TRBV27 to TRBJ2-7; D is uncertain. Germline-derived CDR1 and CDR2 are MNHEY and SMNVEV (reference sequence). Trimming left V 6 bases short and J 1 base short, with 13 bases between. The CDR3 extends over 14 amino acids. The CDR3 region is CASRAQLTSYEQYF. The CDR3 nucleotides are TGTGCCAGCAGGGCCCAGTTGACTTCCTACGAGCAGTACTTC.

The CDR3, as DNA: TGTGCCTGGAGTGGAGAGGGGGCCTCCTCTGGGGCCAACGTCCTGACTTTC. It encodes CAWSGEGASSGANVLTF. The J gene is TRBJ2-6, the V gene TRBV30; 7 positions match TRBD1. The germline V gene encodes CDR1 GTSNPN and CDR2 SVGIG (reference sequence). The ends lost 1 base at V and 0 bases at J; junction bases unmatched: 6. This CDR3 spans 17 amino acids.

This clone was seen a handful of times. This chain connects TRBV18 to TRBJ1-1; D not resolved. V dropped 9 bases and J dropped 4 bases, with 9 bases sitting between them. The germline CDR1 and CDR2 sequences are KGHSH and LQKENI. The CDR3 runs to 11 residues. CDR3 in DNA: TGTGCCAGTGGCCCCGGCACTGAAGCTTTCTTT. This gives the protein CASGPGTEAFF.

This chain joins TRBV30 and TRBJ2-5, with D uncertain. The V end was cut by 2 bases, the J end by 5 bases, with 12 bases between. The CDR3 contains 13 residues. Per germline, CDR1 GTSNPN and CDR2 SVGIG (reference sequence). Here the CDR3 DNA reads TGTGCCTGGAGTCTTCGGATCCCCGAGACCCAGTACTTC. Residues: CAWSLRIPETQYF.

Concerning this clone itself: Distinct nucleotide sequences in the sample also encode this CDR3. This rearrangement joins TRBV28 to TRBJ1-2; D is perhaps TRBD1 (5 bases). Per germline, CDR1 MDHEN and CDR2 SYDVKM. This CDR3 contains 14 residues. V dropped 5 bases and J dropped 5 bases, with 15 bases sitting between them. The CDR3 here is CASSPGGRGYGYTF. CDR3 DNA sequence: TGTGCCAGCAGTCCGGGGGGTCGAGGGTATGGCTACACCTTC.

V usage is TRBV10-3 and J usage is TRBJ2-7, with 10 bases lining up with TRBD2. CDR3 size: 13 residues. V was clipped by 6 bases and J by 5 bases; unmatched bases: 4. In germline, CDR1 is ENHRY, CDR2 SYGVKD. CDR3 residues: CAIRAGTSDEQYF. CDR3 DNA: TGTGCCATCAGGGCCGGGACTAGCGACGAGCAGTACTTC.

The chain recombines TRBV18 with TRBJ2-1; 9 bases are shared with TRBD2. Per germline, CDR1 KGHSH and CDR2 LQKENI. This CDR3 contains 16 residues. Trimming took 5 bases from V and 0 from J; bases not matched to a gene: 5. CDR3 DNA sequence: TGTGCCAGCTCAGGAGATAGCGGGAGCTCCTACAATGAGCAGTTCTTC. Translated: CASSGDSGSSYNEQFF.

The chain has TRBV5-1 and TRBJ2-5; tentatively, D is TRBD1 (5 bases). Germline CDR1 SGHRS, CDR2 YFSETQ. Trimming removed 5 bases at V and 2 bases at J, with 10 bases between. The CDR3 consists of 13 residues. The CDR3 sequence is CASSGADQETQYF. In nucleotides, the CDR3 is TGCGCCAGCAGTGGGGCGGATCAAGAGACCCAGTACTTC.

About this clone itself: This CDR3 is also generated by other DNA sequences in the sample. V gene TRBV7-2 combines with J gene TRBJ2-1; D is possibly TRBD2 (6 bases). The CDR3 totals 15 residues. CDR1 and CDR2 from the germline V gene are SGHTA and FQGNSA. Trimming took off 4 bases at V and 2 bases at J, with 12 bases between the two ends. The CDR3 region has the DNA TGTGCCAGCAGCTCCGGGACTTCAGCCTACAATGAGCAGTTCTTC. This translates into CASSSGTSAYNEQFF.

About this clone: Other DNA sequences in this sample translate to the same CDR3. The CDR3 nucleotides are TGTGCCAGCAGTTTGGGCACGAACACCGGGGAGCTGTTTTTT. It encodes CASSLGTNTGELFF. This chain links TRBV28 with TRBJ2-2; the D is unclear. Germline CDR1 is MDHEN and CDR2 is SYDVKM. Trimming took 3 bases from V and 0 from J, leaving 5 bases between them. The CDR3 runs to 14 residues.

In this sample, this clone turned up a few times. V gene TRBV9 combines with J gene TRBJ1-2, with D hard to call. The germline V gene encodes CDR1 SGDLS and CDR2 YYNGEE. V lost 0 bases and J 7 bases, leaving 13 bases between the germline ends. This CDR3 region has 14 residues. The CDR3 region has the DNA TGTGCCAGCAGCGTAGGAACGGCTTCGAGTGGCTACACCTTC. Protein product: CASSVGTASSGYTF.

The chain couples TRBV28 to TRBJ2-1, with D maybe TRBD2 (6 bases). The germline V gene encodes CDR1 MDHEN and CDR2 SYDVKM. With 8 bases removed from V and 2 bases from J, the gap between germline ends came to 10 bases. The CDR3 is made up of 13 amino acids. CDR3 sequence reads: CASGGDAYNEQFF. In DNA, the CDR3 is TGTGCCAGCGGCGGGGACGCCTACAATGAGCAGTTCTTC.

The V gene is TRBV5-3, the J gene TRBJ1-1, with TRBD1 matching 10 bases. TRBV5-3 has ORF status, its function being uncertain. The CDR3 loop spans 16 amino acids. J was trimmed by 3 bases and V by 5 bases; bases with no gene match: 10. The CDR3 DNA reads as TGTGCCAGAAGAGTGACAGGGGGCCTGCAGGACACTGAAGCTTTCTTT. It encodes CARRVTGGLQDTEAFF.

This chain joins TRBV28 and TRBJ2-5, with 8 bases lining up with TRBD1. From germline, CDR1 is MDHEN and CDR2 SYDVKM. Unmatched junction bases numbered 14, after V lost 4 bases and J lost 7 bases. The length of the CDR3 is 16 residues. The CDR3 sequence is CASSSTLGQASGTQYF. The CDR3 DNA is TGTGCCAGCAGTTCCACCTTGGGACAGGCCTCGGGGACCCAGTACTTC.

As concerns this clone: In the same sample, other DNA sequences code for this CDR3. V is TRBV18 and J is TRBJ2-2; D is unresolved. Germline-derived CDR1 and CDR2 are KGHSH and LQKENI. This CDR3 comprises 14 residues. The germline V and J ends were trimmed by 0 bases and 1 base, with 3 bases remaining between them. The CDR3 DNA sequence: TGTGCCAGCTCACCACCTCAGAACACCGGGGAGCTGTTTTTT. Translating it yields CASSPPQNTGELFF.

V is TRBV20-1 and J is TRBJ2-7; TRBD2 is a possible D gene (6 bases). CDR1 is DFQATT, CDR2 SNEGSKA, per germline (reference sequence). Trimming removed 7 bases at V and 3 bases at J, with 10 bases between. The CDR3 loop spans 11 amino acids. The CDR3 protein is CSVGGRYEQYF. The CDR3 DNA reads as TGCAGTGTGGGAGGCCGCTACGAGCAGTACTTC.

The V call is TRBV28, the J call TRBJ2-7; 8 nucleotides line up with TRBD1. Per the germline V gene, CDR1 is MDHEN and CDR2 is SYDVKM. CDR3 size: 13 residues. V lost 6 bases and J lost 3; bases outside the gene matches: 4. CDR3: CASRRTGYYEQYF. DNA for the CDR3: TGTGCCAGCAGACGGACAGGGTACTACGAGCAGTACTTC.

The chain carries TRBV29-1 and TRBJ1-5; the D is unclear. V lost 4 bases to trimming and J lost 5 bases, with 12 bases between them. This CDR3 comprises 13 residues. CDR1 SQVTM and CDR2 ANQGSEA come from the germline V gene. The CDR3 spells CSVAKGLDQPQHF. The CDR3 nucleotides are TGCAGCGTTGCGAAGGGTCTCGATCAGCCCCAGCATTTT.

This chain links TRBV7-9 with TRBJ1-5; 7 bases agree with TRBD1. Losses at the gene ends were 3 bases for V and 0 bases for J; bases not matched to a gene: 11. CDR3 length: 18 residues. CDR1 is SEHNR, CDR2 FQNEAQ, per germline (reference sequence). The CDR3 here is CASSFAHTRDSSNQPQHF. In DNA, the CDR3 is TGTGCCAGCAGCTTTGCCCATACCCGGGACAGTAGCAATCAGCCCCAGCATTTT.

The chain has TRBV5-6 and TRBJ1-1, with TRBD1 matching over 11 bases. Per the germline V gene, CDR1 is SGHDT and CDR2 is YYEEEE. This CDR3 has 13 amino acids. The V segment lost 4 bases and the J segment 4 bases; nucleotides outside the gene matches: 0. CDR3 DNA sequence: TGTGCCAGCAGCGGGACAGGGGGCACTGAAGCTTTCTTT. Translating gives CASSGTGGTEAFF.

The chain links TRBV4-1 to TRBJ1-3; tentatively, D is TRBD1 (5 bases). The CDR3 runs to 14 residues. Trimming left V 3 bases short and J 3 bases short, with 9 bases between. Germline V gene lookup returns CDR1 MGHRA and CDR2 YSYEKL. The CDR3 sequence: CASSHGADGNTIYF. DNA for the CDR3: TGCGCCAGCAGCCACGGGGCAGATGGAAACACCATATATTTT.

This chain joins TRBV5-6 and TRBJ1-1; the D gene is possibly TRBD1 (5 bases). CDR3 length: 14 amino acids. Germline V gives CDR1 SGHDT, CDR2 YYEEEE. The V and J ends lost 3 bases and 2 bases respectively, with 11 bases between them. The DNA of the CDR3 is TGTGCCAGCAGCTCCGGACACCCAAACACTGAAGCTTTCTTT. Its translation: CASSSGHPNTEAFF.

In regard to this clone: One end of the junction is discordant with germline, which a read error may explain. V is TRBV7-9 and J is TRBJ2-1, with D possibly being TRBD2 (5 bases). The CDR3 consists of 14 residues. CDR1 is SEHNR, CDR2 FQNEAQ, per germline (reference sequence). CDR3: CASSLAGARNGQFF. DNA for the CDR3: TGTGCCAGCAGCTTAGCGGGAGCCCGGAATGGGCAGTTCTTC. The full variable domain, rest sourced from reference TRBV7-9 and TRBJ2-1, is DTGVSQNPRHKITKRGQNVTFRCDPISEHNRLYWYRQTLGQGPEFLTYFQNEAQLEKSRLLSDRFSAERPKGSFSTLEIQRTEQGDSAMYLCASSLAGARNGQFFGPGTRLTVL.

V is TRBV29-1 and J is TRBJ2-7, with D tentatively TRBD1 or TRBD2 (6 bases each). V was cut by 4 bases and J by 6 bases, with 16 bases left in between. Germline-derived CDR1 and CDR2 are SQVTM and ANQGSEA. The CDR3 is 13 amino acids. The CDR3 here is CSVVGTRRGEQYF. The CDR3 DNA reads TGCAGCGTTGTGGGGACACGGAGGGGCGAGCAGTACTTC.

This clone appeared once. The V call is TRBV2, the J call TRBJ1-1; 9 bases agree with TRBD1. The J segment lost 11 bases and the V segment lost 11 bases, leaving 12 bases of the junction unmatched. Germline-derived CDR1 and CDR2 are SNHLY and FYNNEI. The CDR3 is made up of 12 amino acids. The CDR3 sequence is CASTGGQTGAFF. The DNA of the CDR3 is TGTGCCTCGACAGGGGGTCAGACCGGGGCTTTCTTT.

The chain couples TRBV28 to TRBJ1-4, with 10 positions matching TRBD1. From germline, CDR1 is MDHEN and CDR2 SYDVKM. The CDR3 spans 16 residues. V lost 5 bases to trimming and J lost 6 bases; unmatched junction nucleotides: 9. Here the CDR3 DNA reads TGTGCCAGCAGTCTCTCAGCCGGGACAGGGGATGAAAAACTGTTTTTT. It codes for CASSLSAGTGDEKLFF.

This sequence joins TRBV20-1 and TRBJ1-1; D unresolved. CDR1 DFQATT and CDR2 SNEGSKA come from the germline V gene (reference sequence). With 6 bases removed from V and 1 base from J, the gap between germline ends came to 6 bases. The CDR3 runs 11 residues. CDR3 region: CSANENTEAFF. The CDR3 region has the DNA TGCAGTGCAAACGAGAACACTGAAGCTTTCTTT.